The 29 T cell receptor beta chains presented below share a single source sample, sequenced in a study of cytomegalovirus exposure and HLA in healthy donors. Sequencing was performed with immunoSEQ multiplex PCR; in TCRdb, only in-frame clones are kept and a portion is missing. Altogether about 360,000 clones are present, roughly 89% being singletons, with the ten largest covering 0.83%. Sequenced: PBMCs. Source of these receptors: a woman aged 18-29 years in good health and CMV-seronegative.

The gene calls are TRBV7-6 and TRBJ2-1; 11 bases are shared with TRBD2. V was clipped by 2 bases and J by 6 bases; unmatched bases: 6. This CDR3 contains 16 residues. CDR1 and CDR2 (germline): SGHVS, FNYEAQ. Written as DNA, the CDR3 is TGTGCCAGCAGCTTATTCCCTAGCGGGGGGCTCAATGAGCAGTTCTTC. It encodes CASSLFPSGGLNEQFF.

The chain's CDR3 is CASSLNGQPNYGYTF. The DNA for the CDR3 is TGTGCCAGCTCATTAAACGGACAGCCCAACTATGGCTACACCTTC. The V gene is TRBV18, the J gene TRBJ1-2; a weak D match, TRBD1 (6 bases). CDR1 and CDR2 from the germline V gene are KGHSH and LQKENI. CDR3 size: 15 residues. V dropped 5 bases and J dropped 2 bases, with 15 bases sitting between them.

In regard to this clone: Other DNA sequences in the sample encode the same CDR3. The DNA for the CDR3 is TGTGCCAGCAGTTTATTAGCGGGGAACACTGAAGCTTTCTTT. Protein sequence: CASSLLAGNTEAFF. V is TRBV27 and J is TRBJ1-1; D is unclear. There are 14 residues in the CDR3. With 1 base removed from V and 1 base from J, the gap between germline ends came to 7 bases. Germline values: CDR1 MNHEY, CDR2 SMNVEV (reference sequence).

V usage is TRBV19 and J usage is TRBJ2-7; TRBD2 aligns across 7 bases. The ends lost 7 bases at V and 1 base at J; junction bases unmatched: 10. CDR1 and CDR2 (germline): LNHDA, SQIVND (reference sequence). The CDR3 runs 15 residues. Written as DNA, the CDR3 is TGTGCCAGTACCCCCGGACTAGGAGTTTCCTACGAGCAGTACTTC. Its translation is CASTPGLGVSYEQYF.

The chain combines TRBV4-1 with TRBJ1-1; unclear D gene. V was pared by 0 bases and J by 7 bases, with 12 bases between. Per germline, CDR1 MGHRA and CDR2 YSYEKL. The CDR3 is 14 residues long. The chain's CDR3 is CASSQDAGNGEAFF. The CDR3 coding sequence is TGCGCCAGCAGCCAAGATGCGGGGAATGGTGAAGCTTTCTTT.

The chain recombines TRBV7-6 with TRBJ2-6; TRBD1 agrees at 7 bases. In germline, CDR1 is SGHVS, CDR2 FNYEAQ. V dropped 5 bases and J dropped 0; count of bases not matched to a gene: 4. The length of the CDR3 is 16 residues. Here the CDR3 DNA reads TGTGCCAGCAGCGCGGACAGGAGCTCTGGGGCCAACGTCCTGACTTTC. This gives the protein CASSADRSSGANVLTF.

The rearrangement links TRBV27 to TRBJ2-7, with 10 bases fitting TRBD1. In germline, CDR1 is MNHEY, CDR2 SMNVEV (reference sequence). V shed 0 bases and J 3 bases; nucleotides not matched to a gene: 2. The CDR3 loop spans 15 amino acids. CDR3 region: CASSLSGDRGYEQYF. For the CDR3, the DNA is TGTGCCAGCAGTTTATCAGGGGACAGGGGCTACGAGCAGTACTTC.

This chain uses TRBV7-6 with TRBJ2-2, with 9 bases matching TRBD2. Germline CDR1 reads SGHVS; CDR2 reads FNYEAQ. J lost 6 bases, V lost 7 bases, and 9 bases had no gene match. The CDR3 runs to 15 residues. The CDR3 DNA reads as TGTGCCAGCAAGGTGCTAGCGGGATACCCCGGGGAGCTGTTTTTT. Translated: CASKVLAGYPGELFF.

The chain carries TRBV6-1 and TRBJ2-1; TRBD1 is a possible D gene (6 bases). The V gene lost 11 bases and the J gene lost 7 bases, with 18 bases spanning the gap. CDR3 size: 13 residues. Per the germline V gene, CDR1 is MNHNS and CDR2 is SASEGT. CDR3 coding DNA: TGTGCCTCTATGGACAGCTCCTTTAATGAGCAGTTCTTC. Translation: CASMDSSFNEQFF.

This chain joins TRBV4-2 and TRBJ1-5, with D possibly matching TRBD1 (5 bases). This CDR3 spans 17 amino acids. CDR1 and CDR2 (germline): LGHNA, YNFKEQ. The V gene lost 0 bases and the J gene lost 3 bases, with 15 bases spanning the gap. The chain's CDR3 is CASSQEIRVGDNQPQHF. DNA of the CDR3: TGTGCCAGCAGCCAAGAGATCAGGGTAGGGGACAATCAGCCCCAGCATTTT.

This clone was seen a single time. V is TRBV4-1 and J is TRBJ2-5, with 11 nucleotides matching TRBD2. The length of the CDR3 is 15 residues. Germline CDR1 and CDR2: MGHRA and YSYEKL. With V trimmed by 1 base and J by 7 bases, 5 bases remained unmatched. CDR3 coding DNA: TGCGCCAGCAGCCAAGGGACTAGCGGGTCACGGACCCAGTACTTC. Translation: CASSQGTSGSRTQYF.

The CDR3 bases are TGTGCCAGCAGTTTAAAGAGTCGATCCTACGAGCAGTACTTC. Encoded protein: CASSLKSRSYEQYF. The genes are TRBV27 and TRBJ2-7, with D hard to call. Germline V gene sequence: CDR1 MNHEY, CDR2 SMNVEV (reference sequence). This CDR3 has 14 amino acids. V was cut by 2 bases and J by 1 base, with 9 bases left in between.

V is TRBV30 and J is TRBJ1-2, with D perhaps matching TRBD1 (6 bases). V was trimmed by 3 bases and J by 1 base, leaving 24 bases between them. Germline-derived CDR1 and CDR2 are GTSNPN and SVGIG (reference sequence). CDR3 length: 18 residues. This chain's CDR3 is CAWRPLNRQGPLNYGYTF. The CDR3 DNA reads TGTGCCTGGAGACCTTTGAATCGCCAGGGGCCGCTTAACTATGGCTACACCTTC.

The chain carries TRBV9 and TRBJ2-1; 9 nucleotides agree with TRBD2. The CDR3 totals 15 residues. Germline values: CDR1 SGDLS, CDR2 YYNGEE. J gave up 9 bases and V 0 bases, and 7 bases lay outside the gene matches. CDR3 in DNA: TGTGCCAGCAGCGTAGAGGGTAGCGGGGGAGGTGAGCAGTTCTTC. Protein: CASSVEGSGGGEQFF.

J is TRBJ2-7 and V is TRBV11-2; a weak D match, TRBD1 (6 bases). The germline V and J ends were trimmed by 3 bases and 7 bases, with 13 bases remaining between them. The CDR3 spans 13 residues. CDR1 SGHAT and CDR2 FQNNGV come from the germline V gene. Here the CDR3 reads CASSFSGTKEQYF. CDR3 in DNA: TGTGCCAGCAGCTTCTCCGGGACAAAGGAGCAGTACTTC.

The J gene is TRBJ2-3, the V gene TRBV2, with TRBD1 matching over 7 bases. Germline CDR1 SNHLY, CDR2 FYNNEI. J was trimmed by 1 base and V by 4 bases; bases with no gene match: 5. This CDR3 has 15 amino acids. The CDR3 region is CASSVRQGRTDTQYF. The CDR3, as DNA: TGTGCCAGCAGTGTTAGACAGGGACGCACAGATACGCAGTATTTT.

The V gene is TRBV7-9, the J gene TRBJ2-7, with 8 bases fitting TRBD1. Per the germline V gene, CDR1 is SEHNR and CDR2 is FQNEAQ (reference sequence). The CDR3 has 13 amino acids. The J segment lost 6 bases and the V segment lost 5 bases, leaving 6 bases of the junction unmatched. The CDR3 coding sequence is TGTGCCAGCAGCCCAGGACAGGGAAGCGAGCAGTACTTC. It is translated as CASSPGQGSEQYF. The variable domain in full, completed from reference TRBV7-9 and TRBJ2-7, reads DTGVSQNPRHKITKRGQNVTFRCDPISEHNRLYWYRQTLGQGPEFLTYFQNEAQLEKSRLLSDRFSAERPKGSFSTLEIQRTEQGDSAMYLCASSPGQGSEQYFGPGTRLTVT.

The chain uses TRBV6-1 and TRBJ2-7; 12 bases line up with TRBD2. Per germline, CDR1 MNHNS and CDR2 SASEGT. V shed 4 bases and J 2 bases; nucleotides not matched to a gene: 6. The CDR3 runs to 16 residues. CDR3 DNA: TGTGCCAGCAGTGGATGGACTAGCGGGGCGACCTACGAGCAGTACTTC. Protein: CASSGWTSGATYEQYF.

The chain uses TRBV7-2 and TRBJ2-7, with 10 bases lining up with TRBD2. This CDR3 comprises 14 residues. V lost 5 bases and J lost 4; bases outside the gene matches: 5. CDR1 SGHTA and CDR2 FQGNSA come from the germline V gene. In DNA, the CDR3 is TGTGCCAGCAGCCCGTGGACTAGCGGATACGAGCAGTACTTC. This codes for CASSPWTSGYEQYF.

The rearrangement joins TRBV2 to TRBJ2-7; 10 nucleotides agree with TRBD1. Trimming cost V 7 bases and J 5 bases; bases outside gene matches: 5. The V gene's germline CDR1 is SNHLY and CDR2 FYNNEI. The CDR3 is 13 amino acids. CDR3 protein: CASMGQGTDEQYF. The CDR3 bases are TGTGCCAGCATGGGACAGGGGACAGACGAGCAGTACTTC. The whole variable domain, remainder taken from reference TRBV2 and TRBJ2-7, is EPEVTQTPSHQVTQMGQEVILRCVPISNHLYFYWYRQILGQKVEFLVSFYNNEISEKSEIFDDQFSVERPDGSNFTLKIRSTKLEDSAMYFCASMGQGTDEQYFGPGTRLTVT.

The table lists this clone with a count of one. The chain carries TRBV18 and TRBJ2-7, with 7 bases identical to TRBD2. Trimming took 6 bases from V and 3 from J; bases not matched to a gene: 20. Germline CDR1 and CDR2: KGHSH and LQKENI. The CDR3 consists of 18 residues. The chain's CDR3 is CASSLKASGQEYYYEQYF. The CDR3, as DNA: TGTGCCAGCTCTCTCAAGGCTAGCGGCCAAGAGTATTACTACGAGCAGTACTTC.

The rearrangement uses TRBV7-2 and TRBJ2-7; 8 positions agree with TRBD1. The CDR3 extends over 14 amino acids. Trimming cost V 3 bases and J 0 bases; bases outside gene matches: 1. Germline assignment: CDR1 SGHTA and CDR2 FQGNSA. The CDR3 nucleotides read TGTGCCAGCAGCTTCGACAGGGGCTCCTACGAGCAGTACTTC. It specifies CASSFDRGSYEQYF.

This sequence joins TRBV7-9 and TRBJ2-5, with D perhaps TRBD2 (5 bases). V lost 0 bases, J lost 5 bases, and 16 bases lay in between. The CDR3 loop spans 16 amino acids. The germline CDR1 and CDR2 sequences are SEHNR and FQNEAQ (reference sequence). The CDR3 here is CASSLAPLASQETQYF. The CDR3, as DNA: TGTGCCAGCAGCTTAGCTCCCCTAGCTAGTCAGGAGACCCAGTACTTC. The full variable domain, its missing parts supplied by reference TRBV7-9 and TRBJ2-5, is DTGVSQNPRHKITKRGQNVTFRCDPISEHNRLYWYRQTLGQGPEFLTYFQNEAQLEKSRLLSDRFSAERPKGSFSTLEIQRTEQGDSAMYLCASSLAPLASQETQYFGPGTRLLVL.

The rearrangement links TRBV10-2 to TRBJ2-7, with TRBD1 matching 10 bases. Germline V gene lookup returns CDR1 WSHSY and CDR2 SAAADI. The V segment lost 3 bases and the J segment 1 base; nucleotides outside the gene matches: 6. CDR3 length equals 16 residues. CDR3 nucleotide sequence: TGCGCCAGCAGTGACCCACGGGACAGGGGTTCCTACGAGCAGTACTTC. Translating it yields CASSDPRDRGSYEQYF.

This clone was counted once. The J gene is TRBJ2-7, the V gene TRBV5-1; D may be TRBD2 (5 bases). Trimming shortened V by 0 bases and J by 12 bases, and 10 bases separated the two germline ends. The CDR3 runs to 11 residues. Germline loops: CDR1 SGHRS, CDR2 YFSETQ. The CDR3 loop reads CASSLEGERYF. As DNA, the CDR3 is TGCGCCAGCAGCTTGGAGGGAGAACGGTACTTC.

This chain links TRBV28 with TRBJ1-1; weak D call: TRBD1 (6 bases). The CDR3 is 12 amino acids. Trimming cost V 5 bases and J 6 bases, with 10 bases left between them. Germline CDR1 MDHEN, CDR2 SYDVKM. The CDR3 loop reads CASSPHRAEAFF. In DNA form, the CDR3 reads TGTGCCAGCAGTCCTCACAGGGCTGAAGCTTTCTTT.

This chain joins TRBV4-2 and TRBJ2-5, with 7 positions matching TRBD2. The end of the DNA aligns better with TRBJ2-7, so the J call may be wrong. Germline V lookup: CDR1 LGHNA, CDR2 YNFKEQ. The length of the CDR3 is 15 residues. DNA of the CDR3: TGTGCCAGCAGCCAGCGCCCAGGACTAGCCTACGAGCAGTACTTC. It specifies CASSQRPGLAYEQYF.

J is TRBJ2-3 and V is TRBV11-2; no definite D call. Germline V CDR1 and CDR2: SGHAT, FQNNGV. The CDR3 extends over 15 amino acids. V lost 5 bases to trimming and J lost 2 bases, with 14 bases between them. In DNA, the CDR3 is TGTGCCAGCAGCCACCCTGAGCCCTCCACAGATACGCAGTATTTT. Translation: CASSHPEPSTDTQYF.

This CDR3 reads CASSQTGGARETQYF. The CDR3 coding sequence is TGTGCCAGCAGCCAAACAGGGGGTGCTCGAGAGACCCAGTACTTC. The V gene is TRBV7-9, the J gene TRBJ2-5; TRBD1 agrees at 8 bases. The CDR3 loop spans 15 amino acids. The V gene end was trimmed by 5 bases and the J gene end by 4 bases; junction bases not matched to a gene: 9. Germline V lookup: CDR1 SEHNR, CDR2 FQNEAQ (reference sequence).